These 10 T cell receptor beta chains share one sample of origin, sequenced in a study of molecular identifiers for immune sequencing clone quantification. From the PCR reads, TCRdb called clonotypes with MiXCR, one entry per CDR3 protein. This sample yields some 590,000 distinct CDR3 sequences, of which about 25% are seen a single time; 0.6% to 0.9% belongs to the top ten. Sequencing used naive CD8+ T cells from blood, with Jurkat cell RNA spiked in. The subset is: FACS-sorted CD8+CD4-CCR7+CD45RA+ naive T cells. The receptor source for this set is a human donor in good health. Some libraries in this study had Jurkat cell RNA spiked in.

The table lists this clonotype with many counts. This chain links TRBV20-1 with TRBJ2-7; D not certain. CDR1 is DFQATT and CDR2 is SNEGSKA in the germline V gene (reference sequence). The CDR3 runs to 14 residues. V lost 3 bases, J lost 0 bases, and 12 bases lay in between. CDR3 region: CSARLAVSSYEQYF. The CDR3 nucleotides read TGCAGTGCTAGGTTGGCGGTGAGCTCCTACGAGCAGTACTTC.

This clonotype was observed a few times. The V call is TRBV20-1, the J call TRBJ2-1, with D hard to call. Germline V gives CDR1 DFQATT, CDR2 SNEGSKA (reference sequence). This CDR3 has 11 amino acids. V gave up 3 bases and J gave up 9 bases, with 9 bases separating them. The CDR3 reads CSAREWAEQFF. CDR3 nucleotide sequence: TGCAGTGCTAGGGAGTGGGCTGAGCAGTTCTTC.

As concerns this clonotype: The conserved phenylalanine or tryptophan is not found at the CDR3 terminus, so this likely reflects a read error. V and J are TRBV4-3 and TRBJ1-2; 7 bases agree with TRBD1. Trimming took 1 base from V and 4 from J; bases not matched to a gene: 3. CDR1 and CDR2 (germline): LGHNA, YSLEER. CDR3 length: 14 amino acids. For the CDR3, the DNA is TGCGCCAGCAGCCAAGGGACAGGAGTCTATGGCTACACCCTC. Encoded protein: CASSQGTGVYGYTL.

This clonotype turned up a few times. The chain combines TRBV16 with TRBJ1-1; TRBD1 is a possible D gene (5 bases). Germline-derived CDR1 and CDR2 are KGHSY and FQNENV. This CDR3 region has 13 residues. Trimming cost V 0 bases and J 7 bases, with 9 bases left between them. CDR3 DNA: TGTGCCAGCAGCCAATCGGGCAGGGATGAAGCTTTCTTT. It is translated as CASSQSGRDEAFF. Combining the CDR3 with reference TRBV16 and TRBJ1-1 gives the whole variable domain GEEVAQTPKHLVRGEGQKAKLYCAPIKGHSYVFWYQQVLKNEFKFLISFQNENVFDETGMPKERFSAKCLPNSPCSLEIQATKLEDSAVYFCASSQSGRDEAFFGQGTRLTVV.

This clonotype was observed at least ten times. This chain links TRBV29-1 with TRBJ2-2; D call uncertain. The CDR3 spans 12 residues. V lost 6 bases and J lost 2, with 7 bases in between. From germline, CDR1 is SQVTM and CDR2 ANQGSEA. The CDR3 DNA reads TGCAGCGTGCTCCCTAACACCGGGGAGCTGTTTTTT. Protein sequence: CSVLPNTGELFF.

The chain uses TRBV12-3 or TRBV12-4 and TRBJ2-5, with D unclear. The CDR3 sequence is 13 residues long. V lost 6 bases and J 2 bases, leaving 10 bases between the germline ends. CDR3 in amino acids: CASSSDTQETQYF. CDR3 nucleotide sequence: TGTGCCAGCAGCTCTGACACTCAAGAGACCCAGTACTTC.

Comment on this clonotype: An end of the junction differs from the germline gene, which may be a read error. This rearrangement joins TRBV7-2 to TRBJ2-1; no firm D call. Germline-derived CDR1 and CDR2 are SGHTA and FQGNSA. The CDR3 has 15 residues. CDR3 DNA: TGTGCCAGCCGCTTATCGGCAGGATTTCTTAATGAGCAGTTCTTC. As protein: CASRLSAGFLNEQFF.

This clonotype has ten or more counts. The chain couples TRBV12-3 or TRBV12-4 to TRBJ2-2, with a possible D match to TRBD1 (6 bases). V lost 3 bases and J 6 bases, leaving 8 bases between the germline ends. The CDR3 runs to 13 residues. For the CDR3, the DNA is TGTGCCAGCAGTTTTGGGGGCCCCGGGGAGCTGTTTTTT. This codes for CASSFGGPGELFF.

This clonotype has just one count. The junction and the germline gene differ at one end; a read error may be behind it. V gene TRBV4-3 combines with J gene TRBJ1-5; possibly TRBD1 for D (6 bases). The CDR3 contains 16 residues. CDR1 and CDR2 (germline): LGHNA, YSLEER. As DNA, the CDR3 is TGCGCCAGCAGCCGAGATCGGGGGGGCTACAATCGGCCCCAGCATTTT. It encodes CASSRDRGGYNRPQHF.

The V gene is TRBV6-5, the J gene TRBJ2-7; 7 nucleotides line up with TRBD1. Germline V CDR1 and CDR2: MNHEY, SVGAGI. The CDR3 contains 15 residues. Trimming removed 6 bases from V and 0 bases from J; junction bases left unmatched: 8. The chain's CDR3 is CASRNRDRGSYEQYF. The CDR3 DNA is TGTGCCAGCAGAAACCGGGACAGAGGCTCCTACGAGCAGTACTTC.